This TCR beta chain is from a study of multiple sclerosis patients with progressive multifocal leukoencephalopathy. Using immunoSEQ multiplex PCR, the repertoire was profiled, and TCRdb retains in-frame clones only, with some absent. The sample contains about 32,000 clones, 87% of which appear only once. Trimming left V 0 bases short and J 3 bases short, with 11 bases between. The CDR3 has 15 amino acids. CDR1 is LGHNT, CDR2 FRNRAP, per germline. As to time point: time of PML onset. The rearrangement joins TRBV12-5 to TRBJ1-1; tentative D call: TRBD1 (5 bases). The receptor's source is a woman aged 40 to 49 with progressive multifocal leukoencephalopathy. The source material was PBMCs, sampled from a patient treated with natalizumab. The DNA for the CDR3 is TGTGCTAGTGGTTTGGTACTCGGGGGTCACACTGAAGCTTTCTTT. This codes for CASGLVLGGHTEAFF.